Below are 26 T cell receptor beta chains sequenced from a single sample in a study of blood T cell repertoires in COVID-19. Some clones are missing from TCRdb's copy, which holds only in-frame ones; the method was immunoSEQ multiplex PCR. The sample shows about 100,000 clones, more than 65% of them seen only once. Sequencing input: peripheral blood. The receptors here all came from a woman in her seventies with acute or convalescent COVID-19.

The chain is built from TRBV20-1 and TRBJ1-6, with no clear D. Germline V lookup: CDR1 DFQATT, CDR2 SNEGSKA (reference sequence). The CDR3 totals 17 residues. V lost 3 bases and J lost 7, with 22 bases in between. The CDR3 reads CSASNPNSGGSNSPLHF. The CDR3 coding sequence is TGCAGTGCTAGTAATCCTAACTCGGGAGGGTCGAATTCACCCCTCCACTTT.

Only a few counts were recorded for this clone. The J gene is TRBJ1-5, the V gene TRBV3-1 (or the pseudogene TRBV3-2); 10 bases line up with TRBD1. This CDR3 spans 16 amino acids. V lost 1 base, J lost 3 bases, and 3 bases stayed unmatched. CDR1 LGHDT and CDR2 YNNKEL come from the germline V gene (reference sequence). The DNA of the CDR3 is TGTGCCAGCAGCCAAGCCGGGACAGGGGTCAATCAGCCCCAGCATTTT. It yields the protein CASSQAGTGVNQPQHF.

This clone was counted a single time. This CDR3 is CASSWGQGVDNSPLHF. CDR3 nucleotides: TGCGCCAGCAGCTGGGGACAGGGCGTCGATAATTCACCCCTCCACTTT. This chain links TRBV5-1 with TRBJ1-6; 9 bases line up with TRBD1. V lost 3 bases to trimming and J lost 5 bases; unmatched junction nucleotides: 6. Germline V gives CDR1 SGHRS, CDR2 YFSETQ. CDR3 size: 16 residues.

This clone was picked up many times. The chain's CDR3 is CASTSGGTYEQYF. The CDR3 nucleotides read TGTGCCAGTACTAGCGGGGGGACCTACGAGCAGTACTTC. This sequence joins TRBV19 and TRBJ2-7; 11 bases are shared with TRBD2. CDR3 length: 13 amino acids. Trimming took 7 bases from V and 2 from J; bases not matched to a gene: 1. The germline CDR1 and CDR2 sequences are LNHDA and SQIVND (reference sequence).

The chain employs TRBV7-2 and TRBJ2-6; 7 nucleotides match TRBD1. The CDR3 covers 15 residues. CDR1 and CDR2 (germline): SGHTA, FQGNSA. V lost 5 bases and J lost 0; bases outside the gene matches: 1. The CDR3 DNA reads TGTGCCAGCAGCCGGGACAGCTCTGGGGCCAACGTCCTGACTTTC. Its translation: CASSRDSSGANVLTF.

This sequence joins TRBV29-1 and TRBJ2-2, with a possible D match to TRBD2 (6 bases). This CDR3 has 13 amino acids. Trimming removed 4 bases from V and 5 bases from J, with 11 bases in between. CDR1 is SQVTM, CDR2 ANQGSEA, per germline. CDR3 amino acids: CSVALAVTGELFF. The CDR3 bases are TGCAGCGTTGCACTAGCAGTAACCGGGGAGCTGTTTTTT.

The chain links TRBV7-2 to TRBJ2-2; D not resolved. Germline CDR1 and CDR2: SGHTA and FQGNSA. This CDR3 has 13 amino acids. The germline V and J ends were trimmed by 4 bases and 7 bases, with 10 bases remaining between them. CDR3 residues: CASSSSWSGELFF. CDR3 nucleotides: TGTGCCAGCAGCTCCTCGTGGAGCGGGGAGCTGTTTTTT.

The CDR3 DNA reads TGTGCCAGTAGTATGACGGGACAGATCTCCTACAATGAGCAGTTCTTC. It yields the protein CASSMTGQISYNEQFF. The V gene is TRBV19, the J gene TRBJ2-1, with TRBD1 matching over 7 bases. This CDR3 has 16 residues. Trimming removed 3 bases from V and 0 bases from J; junction bases left unmatched: 5. From germline, CDR1 is LNHDA and CDR2 SQIVND (reference sequence).

DNA of the CDR3: TGTGCCAGCAGCCTAGGCTTCTATGGCTACACCTTC. Translating gives CASSLGFYGYTF. This chain links TRBV28 with TRBJ1-2, with no clear D. The germline CDR1 and CDR2 sequences are MDHEN and SYDVKM. V was cut by 6 bases and J by 4 bases, with 9 bases left in between. CDR3 length: 12 amino acids.

The rearrangement uses TRBV7-3 and TRBJ2-3, with 9 positions matching TRBD2. Germline trimming cut 1 base from V and 3 bases from J; bases unmatched to any gene: 5. Per the germline V gene, CDR1 is SGHTA and CDR2 is FQGTGA. This CDR3 has 16 residues. CDR3 sequence (DNA): TGTGCCAGCAGCTTAATGTCTAGCGGGGCAACAGATACGCAGTATTTT. Its protein is CASSLMSSGATDTQYF.

The chain carries TRBV19 and TRBJ2-7, with D maybe TRBD2 (5 bases). Germline V gene sequence: CDR1 LNHDA, CDR2 SQIVND (reference sequence). V dropped 7 bases and J dropped 6 bases, with 10 bases sitting between them. CDR3 length: 11 amino acids. The CDR3 region has the DNA TGTGCCAGTAAAGACTATGGCGAGCAGTACTTC. It is translated as CASKDYGEQYF.

V usage is TRBV7-2 and J usage is TRBJ2-6, with 9 nucleotides matching TRBD2. CDR1 and CDR2 (germline): SGHTA, FQGNSA. V was clipped by 9 bases and J by 0 bases; unmatched bases: 9. The CDR3 sequence is 17 residues long. The CDR3, as DNA: TGTGCCAGTCGGCGGGGGGGATCGACCTCTGGGGCCAACGTCCTGACTTTC. Translation gives CASRRGGSTSGANVLTF. Combining the CDR3 with reference TRBV7-2 and TRBJ2-6 gives the whole variable domain GAGVSQSPSNKVTEKGKDVELRCDPISGHTALYWYRQSLGQGLEFLIYFQGNSAPDKSGLPSDRFSAERTGGSVSTLTIQRTQQEDSAVYLCASRRGGSTSGANVLTFGAGSRLTVL.

This clone was observed once. The chain joins TRBV18 to TRBJ2-1; possible D gene TRBD1, 6 bases. V dropped 6 bases and J dropped 1 base, with 13 bases sitting between them. The CDR3 sequence is 15 residues long. Germline V gene lookup returns CDR1 KGHSH and CDR2 LQKENI. The CDR3 reads CASSPRDTSYNEQFF. The CDR3 region has the DNA TGTGCCAGCTCCCCCCGGGACACTTCCTACAATGAGCAGTTCTTC.

CDR3 DNA: TGTGCCAGCAGGATGAGAGGACAGCCTGATCAGCCCCAGCATTTT. The encoded protein is CASRMRGQPDQPQHF. The chain joins TRBV6-5 to TRBJ1-5; D possibly corresponds to TRBD1 (6 bases). V gave up 6 bases and J gave up 5 bases, with 17 bases separating them. Germline CDR1 reads MNHEY; CDR2 reads SVGAGI. This CDR3 is 15 amino acids long.

The V and J genes are TRBV9 and TRBJ1-1, with D maybe TRBD1 (6 bases). Trimming took 4 bases from V and 1 from J, leaving 14 bases between them. In germline, CDR1 is SGDLS, CDR2 YYNGEE. This CDR3 contains 15 residues. The CDR3 here is CASSPDGGQNTEAFF. The CDR3 coding sequence is TGTGCCAGCAGCCCAGACGGGGGGCAGAACACTGAAGCTTTCTTT.

The chain links TRBV27 to TRBJ1-6, with D maybe TRBD1 (6 bases). V lost 6 bases and J 8 bases, leaving 23 bases between the germline ends. The germline CDR1 and CDR2 sequences are MNHEY and SMNVEV (reference sequence). This CDR3 is built from 17 residues. The CDR3 spells CASRTLSRRGVYSPLHF. CDR3 nucleotide sequence: TGTGCCAGCAGAACCCTTTCTCGCAGGGGAGTATATTCACCCCTCCACTTT.

The chain links TRBV19 to TRBJ1-4; D is uncertain. Per the germline V gene, CDR1 is LNHDA and CDR2 is SQIVND (reference sequence). The CDR3 loop spans 13 amino acids. Between the trimmed V and J ends, which lost 5 bases and 3 bases, there was a span of 7 bases. Here the CDR3 DNA reads TGTGCCAGTAGTGGCCAGTCTAATGAAAAACTGTTTTTT. Translating it yields CASSGQSNEKLFF.

V and J are TRBV6-5 and TRBJ2-7; possibly TRBD1 for D (5 bases). The length of the CDR3 is 13 residues. V was shortened by 4 bases and J by 5 bases, with 12 bases between the two germline ends. Germline CDR1 is MNHEY and CDR2 is SVGAGI. The chain's CDR3 is CASSSERGHEQYF. The CDR3 DNA is TGTGCCAGCAGTTCCGAAAGGGGCCACGAGCAGTACTTC.

This chain uses TRBV4-2 with TRBJ1-1; the D gene is possibly TRBD1 (6 bases). With 4 bases removed from V and 2 bases from J, the gap between germline ends came to 20 bases. The CDR3 consists of 17 residues. Germline V lookup: CDR1 LGHNA, CDR2 YNFKEQ. The chain's CDR3 is CASSLRPSTGENTEAFF. The CDR3 nucleotides read TGTGCCAGCAGCCTCCGACCTTCGACAGGTGAAAACACTGAAGCTTTCTTT.

The chain links TRBV7-8 to TRBJ1-1; 7 bases align to TRBD1. The CDR3 contains 18 residues. Germline-derived CDR1 and CDR2 are SGHVS and FQNEAQ. The junction had 16 bases not matched to a gene; V was cut back by 1 base and J by 5 bases. DNA of the CDR3: TGTGCCAGCAGCTTAGTGTCCCCGGCTTCGACAGGGAGGACTGAAGCTTTCTTT. Translating it yields CASSLVSPASTGRTEAFF. Complete variable domain (other parts from reference TRBV7-8 and TRBJ1-1): GAGVSQSPRYKVAKRGQDVALRCDPISGHVSLFWYQQALGQGPEFLTYFQNEAQLDKSGLPSDRFFAERPEGSVSTLKIQRTQQEDSAVYLCASSLVSPASTGRTEAFFGQGTRLTVV.

Here the CDR3 reads CASSQDVGQGTYTF. CDR3 nucleotide sequence: TGTGCCAGCAGCCAAGATGTGGGGCAGGGAACCTACACCTTC. The J gene is TRBJ1-2, the V gene TRBV3-1 (or the pseudogene TRBV3-2), with D possibly TRBD1 on 5 matching bases. The CDR3 has 14 amino acids. Per germline, CDR1 LGHDT and CDR2 YNNKEL (reference sequence). The V end was cut by 0 bases, the J end by 10 bases, with 15 bases between.

This clone was seen a handful of times. The V call is TRBV9, the J call TRBJ1-6; no clear D. The ends were cut back, 3 bases at V and 7 bases at J, with 11 bases in the middle. The CDR3 has 14 amino acids. Germline loops: CDR1 SGDLS, CDR2 YYNGEE. In DNA, the CDR3 is TGTGCCAGCAGCGCCCTCCCGGGAAATTCACCCCTCCACTTT. This codes for CASSALPGNSPLHF.

The chain employs TRBV2 and TRBJ1-4; D not certain. Germline V gives CDR1 SNHLY, CDR2 FYNNEI. V was trimmed by 8 bases and J by 7 bases, leaving 8 bases between them. This CDR3 is 11 amino acids long. The CDR3: CASSLREKLFF. In DNA, the CDR3 is TGTGCCAGCTCACTACGTGAAAAACTGTTTTTT.

The chain combines TRBV2 with TRBJ1-5; TRBD1 matches 7 bases. The germline gives CDR1 SNHLY, CDR2 FYNNEI. The CDR3 is 17 amino acids. J gave up 0 bases and V 5 bases, and 10 bases lay outside the gene matches. The CDR3 nucleotides are TGTGCCAGCAGTCCTACTTGGGGACAGCCTAGCAATCAGCCCCAGCATTTT. Its translation: CASSPTWGQPSNQPQHF.

This clone turned up a few times. The V gene is TRBV7-9, the J gene TRBJ1-2; no reliable D call. Between the trimmed V and J ends, which lost 5 bases and 8 bases, there was a span of 18 bases. Germline CDR1 is SEHNR and CDR2 is FQNEAQ (reference sequence). The CDR3 contains 14 residues. The CDR3, as DNA: TGTGCCAGCAGCCAACCGACGACCCTCGGGGGCTACACCTTC. It translates to CASSQPTTLGGYTF.

This rearrangement joins TRBV28 to TRBJ2-7; D may be TRBD1 (5 bases). V lost 6 bases and J lost 0, with 9 bases in between. CDR1 MDHEN and CDR2 SYDVKM come from the germline V gene. This CDR3 is built from 13 residues. The CDR3 DNA is TGTGCCAGCAGGACAGCCGACTCCTACGAGCAGTACGTC. Translation gives CASRTADSYEQYV.